These 10 T cell receptor beta chains originate from one sample sequenced in a study of T cell responses to AZD1222 COVID-19 vaccine. Profiled with immunoSEQ multiplex PCR; TCRdb holds only in-frame clones, not every one. The repertoire has about 130,000 clones, about 80% of them found once; the top ten carry over 3.5%. This sample comprised peripheral blood, obtained on day 0 of AZD1222 vaccination. Every receptor here comes from an adult in good health.

This clone has a single count. The chain has TRBV19 and TRBJ1-5, with TRBD1 matching 8 bases. From germline, CDR1 is LNHDA and CDR2 SQIVND (reference sequence). After removal of 6 bases from V and 6 bases from J, the junction contained 7 bases not matched to a gene. The CDR3 extends over 14 amino acids. CDR3 nucleotides: TGTGCCAGTAGCACGACAGGGGAGCTTCAGCCCCAGCATTTT. Protein product: CASSTTGELQPQHF.

This clone was seen more than once but under ten times. The chain couples TRBV2 to TRBJ1-2; D is undetermined. Germline lookup yields CDR1 SNHLY and CDR2 FYNNEI. The CDR3 runs 12 residues. Trimming removed 2 bases at V and 4 bases at J, with 5 bases between. The CDR3 DNA sequence: TGTGCCAGCAGTGAAAGGACCTATGGCTACACCTTC. Translation: CASSERTYGYTF.

The genes are TRBV7-9 and TRBJ1-6, with D unresolved. Between the trimmed V and J ends, which lost 2 bases and 0 bases, there was a span of 17 bases. This CDR3 is 19 amino acids long. Germline CDR1 is SEHNR and CDR2 is FQNEAQ (reference sequence). In nucleotides, the CDR3 is TGTGCCAGCAGCTTAAAGACCCCCGGTCCGAGCTCCTATAATTCACCCCTCCACTTT. Protein: CASSLKTPGPSSYNSPLHF.

The V call is TRBV12-3 or TRBV12-4, the J call TRBJ1-5; a weak D match, TRBD1 (5 bases). Trimming left V 5 bases short and J 1 base short, with 6 bases between. The CDR3 covers 13 residues. The CDR3 coding sequence is TGTGCCAGCAGTCGACAGAGCAATCAGCCCCAGCATTTT. Residues: CASSRQSNQPQHF.

V gene TRBV28 combines with J gene TRBJ2-6; maybe TRBD1 (6 bases). Trimming took off 6 bases at V and 4 bases at J, with 22 bases between the two ends. Looked up from germline, CDR1 is MDHEN and CDR2 is SYDVKM. This CDR3 has 18 amino acids. The CDR3 loop is CASSLLTRTGTGANVLTF. In nucleotides, the CDR3 is TGTGCCAGCAGCTTACTAACTCGAACAGGGACGGGGGCCAACGTCCTGACTTTC.

The chain links TRBV28 to TRBJ2-7; 8 bases align to TRBD2. The germline CDR1 and CDR2 sequences are MDHEN and SYDVKM. V lost 6 bases, J lost 4 bases, and 11 bases stayed unmatched. This CDR3 comprises 15 residues. The DNA of the CDR3 is TGTGCCAGCAGCCTAACGGGGACTAGTCAATACGAGCAGTACTTC. Translated, it gives CASSLTGTSQYEQYF.

The CDR3 spells CASSREFGLANYNEQFF. CDR3 coding DNA: TGTGCCAGCAGCCGGGAGTTCGGGCTAGCGAATTACAATGAGCAGTTCTTC. The rearrangement joins TRBV6-4 to TRBJ2-1, with D perhaps matching TRBD2 (6 bases). The germline V gene has CDR1 MRHNA and CDR2 SNTAGT. Trimming removed 6 bases from V and 4 bases from J, with 22 bases in between. The CDR3 extends over 17 amino acids.

This clone appeared a single time. CDR3 residues: CSGEVGTDTQYF. The CDR3 bases are TGCAGCGGGGAGGTCGGAACGGATACGCAGTATTTT. V gene TRBV29-1 combines with J gene TRBJ2-3; TRBD2 might be the D (6 bases). The CDR3 runs 12 residues. Germline CDR1 SQVTM, CDR2 ANQGSEA. V lost 7 bases, J lost 6 bases, and 14 bases lay in between.

The genes are TRBV28 and TRBJ1-2; D is possibly TRBD1 (5 bases). Trimming cost V 10 bases and J 2 bases, with 8 bases left between them. Germline loops: CDR1 MDHEN, CDR2 SYDVKM. The CDR3 contains 11 residues. The chain's CDR3 is CATRTNYGYTF. Here the CDR3 DNA reads TGTGCCACTAGGACAAACTATGGCTACACCTTC.

This sequence joins TRBV5-1 and TRBJ1-3, with TRBD1 matching over 8 bases. The germline V gene has CDR1 SGHRS and CDR2 YFSETQ. CDR3 length equals 16 residues. Trimming removed 6 bases from V and 0 bases from J; junction bases left unmatched: 8. The CDR3 spells CASTKDRASSGNTIYF. DNA for the CDR3: TGCGCCAGCACCAAGGACAGGGCTAGCTCTGGAAACACCATATATTTT.